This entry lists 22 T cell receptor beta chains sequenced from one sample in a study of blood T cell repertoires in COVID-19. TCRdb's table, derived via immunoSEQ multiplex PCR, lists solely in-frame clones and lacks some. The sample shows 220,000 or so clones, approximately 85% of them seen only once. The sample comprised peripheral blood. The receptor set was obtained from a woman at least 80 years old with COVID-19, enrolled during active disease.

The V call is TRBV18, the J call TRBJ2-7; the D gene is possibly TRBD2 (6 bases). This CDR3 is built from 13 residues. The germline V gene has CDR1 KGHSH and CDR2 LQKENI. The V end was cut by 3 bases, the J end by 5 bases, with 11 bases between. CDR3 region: CASSPGLRDEQYF. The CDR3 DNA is TGTGCCAGCTCACCGGGACTGCGTGACGAGCAGTACTTC.

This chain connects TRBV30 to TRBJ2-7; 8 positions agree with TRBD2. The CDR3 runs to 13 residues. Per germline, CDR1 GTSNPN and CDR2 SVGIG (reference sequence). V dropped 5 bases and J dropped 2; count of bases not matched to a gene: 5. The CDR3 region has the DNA TGTGCCTGGTATAAAGCGGGAGCCTACGAGCAGTACTTC. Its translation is CAWYKAGAYEQYF.

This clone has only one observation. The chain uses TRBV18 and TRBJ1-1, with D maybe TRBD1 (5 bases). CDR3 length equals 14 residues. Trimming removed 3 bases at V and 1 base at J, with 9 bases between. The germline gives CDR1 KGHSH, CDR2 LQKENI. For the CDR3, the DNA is TGTGCCAGCTCACCCCGGGACTGGAACACTGAAGCTTTCTTT. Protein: CASSPRDWNTEAFF.

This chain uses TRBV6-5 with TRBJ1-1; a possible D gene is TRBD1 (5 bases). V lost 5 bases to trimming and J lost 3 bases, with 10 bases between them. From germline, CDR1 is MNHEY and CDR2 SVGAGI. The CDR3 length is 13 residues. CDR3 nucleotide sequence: TGTGCCAGCAGTCCCAAGGGGTACACTGAAGCTTTCTTT. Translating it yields CASSPKGYTEAFF.

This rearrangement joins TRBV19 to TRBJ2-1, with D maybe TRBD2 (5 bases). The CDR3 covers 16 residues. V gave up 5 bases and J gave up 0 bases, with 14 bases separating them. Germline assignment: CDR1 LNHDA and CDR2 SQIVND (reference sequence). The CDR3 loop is CASSPGLLSSYNEQFF. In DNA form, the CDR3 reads TGTGCCAGTAGTCCTGGACTCCTCAGCTCCTACAATGAGCAGTTCTTC.

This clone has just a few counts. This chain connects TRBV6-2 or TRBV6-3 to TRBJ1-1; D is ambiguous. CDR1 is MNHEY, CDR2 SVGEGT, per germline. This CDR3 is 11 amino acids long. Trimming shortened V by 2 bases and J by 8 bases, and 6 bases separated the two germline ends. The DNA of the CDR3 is TGTGCCAGCAGTTACACTACAGAAGCTTTCTTT. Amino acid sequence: CASSYTTEAFF.

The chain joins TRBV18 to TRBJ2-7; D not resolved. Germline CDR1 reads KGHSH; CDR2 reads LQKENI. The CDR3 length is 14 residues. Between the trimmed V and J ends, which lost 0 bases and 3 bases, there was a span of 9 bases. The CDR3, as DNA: TGTGCCAGCTCACCACCGGAGATCTACTACGAGCAGTACTTC. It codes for CASSPPEIYYEQYF.

The CDR3 spells CASSQDMGGQGNGYTF. The CDR3 coding sequence is TGTGCCAGCAGCCAAGATATGGGTGGGCAAGGCAATGGCTACACCTTC. V and J are TRBV14 and TRBJ1-2; unclear D gene. The CDR3 spans 16 residues. CDR1 is SGHDN and CDR2 is FVKESK in the germline V gene. Between the trimmed V and J ends, which lost 0 bases and 6 bases, there was a span of 17 bases.

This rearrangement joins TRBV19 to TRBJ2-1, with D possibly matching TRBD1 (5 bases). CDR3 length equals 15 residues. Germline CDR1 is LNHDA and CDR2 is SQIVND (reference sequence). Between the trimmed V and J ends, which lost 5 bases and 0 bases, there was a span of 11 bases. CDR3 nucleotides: TGTGCCAGTAGTGATCAGGGAAGCTCCTACAATGAGCAGTTCTTC. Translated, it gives CASSDQGSSYNEQFF.

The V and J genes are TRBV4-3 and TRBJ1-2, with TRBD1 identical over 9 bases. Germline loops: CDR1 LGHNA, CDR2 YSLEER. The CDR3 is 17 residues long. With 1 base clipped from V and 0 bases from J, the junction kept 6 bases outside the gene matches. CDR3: CASSQGTGVTSNYGYTF. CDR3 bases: TGCGCCAGCAGCCAAGGGACAGGGGTTACCTCTAACTATGGCTACACCTTC.

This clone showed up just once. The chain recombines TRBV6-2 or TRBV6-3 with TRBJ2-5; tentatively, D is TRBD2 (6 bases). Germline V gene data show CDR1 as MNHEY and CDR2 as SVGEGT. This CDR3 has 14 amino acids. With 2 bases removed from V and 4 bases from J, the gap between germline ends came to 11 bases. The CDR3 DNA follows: TGTGCCAGCAGTTACACTTTTAGCGGAGAGACCCAGTACTTC. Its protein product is CASSYTFSGETQYF.

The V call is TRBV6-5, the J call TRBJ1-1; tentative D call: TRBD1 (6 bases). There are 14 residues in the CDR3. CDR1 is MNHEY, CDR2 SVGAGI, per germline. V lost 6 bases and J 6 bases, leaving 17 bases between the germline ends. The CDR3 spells CASSNPRRGAEAFF. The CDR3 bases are TGTGCCAGCAGCAACCCCCGCAGGGGCGCTGAAGCTTTCTTT.

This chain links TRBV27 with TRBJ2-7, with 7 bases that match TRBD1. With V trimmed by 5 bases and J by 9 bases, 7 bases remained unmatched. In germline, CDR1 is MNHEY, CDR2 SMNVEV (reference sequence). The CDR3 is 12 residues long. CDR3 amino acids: CASSPAGGWQYF. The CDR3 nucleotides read TGTGCCAGCAGTCCTGCAGGGGGTTGGCAGTACTTC.

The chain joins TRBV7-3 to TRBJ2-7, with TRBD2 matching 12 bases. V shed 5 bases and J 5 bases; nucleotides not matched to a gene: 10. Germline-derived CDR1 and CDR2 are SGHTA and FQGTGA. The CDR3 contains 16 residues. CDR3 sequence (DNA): TGTGCCAGCAGCCCAAAAGGACTAGCGGGAAGGGACGAGCAGTACTTC. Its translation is CASSPKGLAGRDEQYF. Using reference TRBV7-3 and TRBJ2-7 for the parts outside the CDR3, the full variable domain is GAGVSQTPSNKVTEKGKYVELRCDPISGHTALYWYRQSLGQGPEFLIYFQGTGAADDSGLPNDRFFAVRPEGSVSTLKIQRTERGDSAVYLCASSPKGLAGRDEQYFGPGTRLTVT.

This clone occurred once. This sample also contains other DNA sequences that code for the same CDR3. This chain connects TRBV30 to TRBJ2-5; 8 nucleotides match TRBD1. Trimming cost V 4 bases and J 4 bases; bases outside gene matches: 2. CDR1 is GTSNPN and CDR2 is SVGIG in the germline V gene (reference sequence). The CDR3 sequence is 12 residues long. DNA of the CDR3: TGTGCCTGGAATACAGGGGGAGAGACCCAGTACTTC. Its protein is CAWNTGGETQYF.

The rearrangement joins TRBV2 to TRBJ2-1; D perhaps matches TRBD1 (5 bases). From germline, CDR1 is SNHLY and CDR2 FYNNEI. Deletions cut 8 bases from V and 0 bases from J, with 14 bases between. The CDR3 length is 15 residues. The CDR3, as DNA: TGTGCCAGCTACCCCAGGGCGAGCTCCTACAATGAGCAGTTCTTC. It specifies CASYPRASSYNEQFF.

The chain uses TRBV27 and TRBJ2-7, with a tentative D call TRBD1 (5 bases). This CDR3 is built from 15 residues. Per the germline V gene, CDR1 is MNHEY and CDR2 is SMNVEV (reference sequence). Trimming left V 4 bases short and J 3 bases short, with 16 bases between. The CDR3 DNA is TGTGCCAGCAGTTCACCCTTCAGGGCCATCTACGAGCAGTACTTC. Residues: CASSSPFRAIYEQYF.

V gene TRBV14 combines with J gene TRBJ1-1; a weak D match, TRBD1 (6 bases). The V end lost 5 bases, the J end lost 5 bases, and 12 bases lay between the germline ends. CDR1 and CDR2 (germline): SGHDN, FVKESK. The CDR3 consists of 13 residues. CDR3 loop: CASSTQGITEAFF. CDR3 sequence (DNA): TGTGCCAGCAGCACCCAGGGGATTACTGAAGCTTTCTTT.

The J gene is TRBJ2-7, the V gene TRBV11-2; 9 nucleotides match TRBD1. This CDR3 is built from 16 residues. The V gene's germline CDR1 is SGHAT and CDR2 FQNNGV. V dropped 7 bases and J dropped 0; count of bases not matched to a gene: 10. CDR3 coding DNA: TGTGCCAGCACTACGGGGGGACAGGGACCCTCCTACGAGCAGTACTTC. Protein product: CASTTGGQGPSYEQYF.

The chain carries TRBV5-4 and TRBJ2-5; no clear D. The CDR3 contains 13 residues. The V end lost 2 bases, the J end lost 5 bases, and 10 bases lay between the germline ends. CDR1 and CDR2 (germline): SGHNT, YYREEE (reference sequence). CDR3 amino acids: CASSFIPGETQYF. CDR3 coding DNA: TGTGCCAGCAGCTTTATACCCGGGGAGACCCAGTACTTC.

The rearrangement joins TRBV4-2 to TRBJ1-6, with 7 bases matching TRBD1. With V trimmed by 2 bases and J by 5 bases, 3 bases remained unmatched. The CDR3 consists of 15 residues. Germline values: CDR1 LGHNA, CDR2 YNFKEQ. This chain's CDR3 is CASSQNTGDNSPLHF. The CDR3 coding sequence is TGTGCCAGCAGCCAAAACACAGGGGATAATTCACCCCTCCACTTT.

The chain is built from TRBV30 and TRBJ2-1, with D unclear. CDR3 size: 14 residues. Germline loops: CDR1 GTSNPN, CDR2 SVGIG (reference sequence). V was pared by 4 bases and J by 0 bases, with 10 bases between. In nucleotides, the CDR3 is TGTGCCTGGATGCGTTCTGCCTCCTACAATGAGCAGTTCTTC. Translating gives CAWMRSASYNEQFF. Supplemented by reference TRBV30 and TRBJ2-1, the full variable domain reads SQTIHQWPATLVQPVGSPLSLECTVEGTSNPNLYWYRQAAGRGLQLLFYSVGIGQISSEVPQNLSASRPQDRQFILSSKKLLLSDSGFYLCAWMRSASYNEQFFGPGTRLTVL.